This T cell receptor beta chain was identified in a study of cytomegalovirus exposure and HLA in healthy donors. Concerning this clone itself: The antigen remains unidentified.

V lost 11 bases and J lost 5, with 18 bases in between. Germline loops: CDR1 SNHLY, CDR2 FYNNEI. The CDR3 spans 13 residues. 60 Vbeta and 13 Jbeta primers were used in PCR. Measured with immunoSEQ multiplex PCR; TCRdb has only the in-frame clones, and not every one. Here the sample spans roughly 200,000 clones, about four fifths being singletons. General study results and limits: Later work found that TCR association rates differed between HLA loci; DRB1 had the most and HLA-C the fewest. The HLA-A and HLA-B alleles of most subjects were reportedly predicted accurately from TCR beta sequences. One cluster of highly shared sequence variants probably arose as a sequencing artifact.

This receptor was taken from a man in his thirties or forties in good health and CMV-seronegative. Sequenced sample: PBMCs. This chain joins TRBV2 and TRBJ2-5, with D possibly TRBD2 on 5 matching bases. CDR3 protein: CAGSWGLGETQYF. For the CDR3, the DNA is TGTGCCGGGAGCTGGGGATTGGGGGAGACCCAGTACTTC. The whole variable domain, filled in from reference TRBV2 and TRBJ2-5, reads EPEVTQTPSHQVTQMGQEVILRCVPISNHLYFYWYRQILGQKVEFLVSFYNNEISEKSEIFDDQFSVERPDGSNFTLKIRSTKLEDSAMYFCAGSWGLGETQYFGPGTRLLVL.